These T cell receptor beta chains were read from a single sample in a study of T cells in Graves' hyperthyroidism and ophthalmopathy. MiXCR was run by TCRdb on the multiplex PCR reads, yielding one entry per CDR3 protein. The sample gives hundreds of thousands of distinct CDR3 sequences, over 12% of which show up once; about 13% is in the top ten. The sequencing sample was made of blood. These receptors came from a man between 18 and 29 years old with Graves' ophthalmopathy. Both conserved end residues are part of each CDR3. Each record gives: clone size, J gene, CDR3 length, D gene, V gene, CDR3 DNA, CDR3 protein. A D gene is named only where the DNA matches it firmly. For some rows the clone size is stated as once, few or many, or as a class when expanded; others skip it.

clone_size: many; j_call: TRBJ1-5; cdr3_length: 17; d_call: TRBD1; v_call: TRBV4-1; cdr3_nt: TGCGCCAGCAGCCAGGGGGGACAGCCATATAGCAATCAGCCCCAGCATTTT; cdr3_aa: CASSQGGQPYSNQPQHF
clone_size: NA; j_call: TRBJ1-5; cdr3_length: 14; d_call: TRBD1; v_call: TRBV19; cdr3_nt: TGTGCCAGCAGGGACAGGGGAGAGGGTCAGCCCCAGCATTTT; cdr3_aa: CASRDRGEGQPQHF
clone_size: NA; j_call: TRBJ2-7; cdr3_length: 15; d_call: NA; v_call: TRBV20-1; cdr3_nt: TGCAGTGCTAGGCCAGTCAGGGACCTCTCCTACGAGCAGTACTTC; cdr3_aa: CSARPVRDLSYEQYF
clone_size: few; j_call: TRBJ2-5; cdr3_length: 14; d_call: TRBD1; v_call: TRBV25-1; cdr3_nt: TGTGCCAGCACCGACAGGGGATATCAAGAGACCCAGTACTTC; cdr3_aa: CASTDRGYQETQYF
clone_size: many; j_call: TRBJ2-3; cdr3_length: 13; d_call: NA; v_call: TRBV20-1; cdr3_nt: TGCAGTGCTAGAGGGGGTACTACAGATACGCAGTATTTT; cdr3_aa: CSARGGTTDTQYF
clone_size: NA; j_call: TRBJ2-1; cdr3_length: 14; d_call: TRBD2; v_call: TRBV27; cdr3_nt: TGTGCCAGCAGCCCCTCCATTAGCGGGGCTGAGCAGTTCTTC; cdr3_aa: CASSPSISGAEQFF
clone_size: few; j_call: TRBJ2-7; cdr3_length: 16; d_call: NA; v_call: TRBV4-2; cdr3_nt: TGTGCCAGCAGCCAACTTTGGGCGACCAGCTCCTACGAGCAGTACTTC; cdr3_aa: CASSQLWATSSYEQYF
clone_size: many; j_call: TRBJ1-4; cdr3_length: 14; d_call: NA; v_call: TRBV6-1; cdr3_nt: TGTGCCAGCAGCAGGGGCTGGAATAATGAAAAACTGTTTTTT; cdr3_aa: CASSRGWNNEKLFF
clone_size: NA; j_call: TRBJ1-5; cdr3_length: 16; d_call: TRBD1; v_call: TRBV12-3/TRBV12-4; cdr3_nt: TGTGCCAGCAGTTCCCCGGGACAGGCAGACGGTCAGCCCCAGCATTTT; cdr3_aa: CASSSPGQADGQPQHF
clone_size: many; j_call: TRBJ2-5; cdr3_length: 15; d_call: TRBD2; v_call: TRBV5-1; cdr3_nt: TGCGCCAGCAGCGTCGGACTAGCGGGAGAAGGGACCCAGTACTTC; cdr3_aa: CASSVGLAGEGTQYF
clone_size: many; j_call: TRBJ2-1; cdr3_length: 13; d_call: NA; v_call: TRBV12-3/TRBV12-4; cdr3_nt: TGTGCCAGCTCAGGAGGGGGTTTTAATGAGCAGTTCTTC; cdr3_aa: CASSGGGFNEQFF
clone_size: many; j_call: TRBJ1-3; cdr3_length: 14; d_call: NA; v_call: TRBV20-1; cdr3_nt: TGCAGTGCGGGACGCGATAAATCTGGAAACACCATATATTTT; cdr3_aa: CSAGRDKSGNTIYF
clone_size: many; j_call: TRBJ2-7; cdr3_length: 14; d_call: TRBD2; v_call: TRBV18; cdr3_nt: TGTGCCAGCTCACCCGGCATTGGGGAGGGGGAGCAGTACTTC; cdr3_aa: CASSPGIGEGEQYF
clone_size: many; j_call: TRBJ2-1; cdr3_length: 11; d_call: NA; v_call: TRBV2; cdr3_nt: TGTGCCAGCGAGGGTTCCCATGAGCAGTTCTTC; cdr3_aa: CASEGSHEQFF
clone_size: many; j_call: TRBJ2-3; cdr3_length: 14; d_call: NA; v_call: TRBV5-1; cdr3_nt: TGCGCCAGCAGAGGACGGGTCTACACAGATACGCAGTATTTT; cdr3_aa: CASRGRVYTDTQYF
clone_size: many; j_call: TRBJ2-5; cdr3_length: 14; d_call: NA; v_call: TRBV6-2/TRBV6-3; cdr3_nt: TGTGCCAGCAGTTCCTTGGCTGGGGGGGAGACCCAGTACTTC; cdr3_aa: CASSSLAGGETQYF
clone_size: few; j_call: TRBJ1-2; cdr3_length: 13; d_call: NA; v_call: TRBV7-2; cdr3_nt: TGTGCCAGCAGCACCACGGGAGATAATGGCTACACCTTC; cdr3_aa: CASSTTGDNGYTF
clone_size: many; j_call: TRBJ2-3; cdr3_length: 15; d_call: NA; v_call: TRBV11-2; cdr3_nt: TGTGCCAGCAGCAAATGGACACTTAGCACAGATACGCAGTATTTT; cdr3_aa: CASSKWTLSTDTQYF
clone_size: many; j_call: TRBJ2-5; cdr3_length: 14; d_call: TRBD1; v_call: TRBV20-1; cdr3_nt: TGCAGTGCTAGCTTGCCAGGGGGCACAGAGACCCAGTACTTC; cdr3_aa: CSASLPGGTETQYF
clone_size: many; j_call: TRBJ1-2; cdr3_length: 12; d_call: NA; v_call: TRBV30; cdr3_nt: TGTGCCTGGAGTGTACTGGCCGATGGCTACACCTTC; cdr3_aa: CAWSVLADGYTF
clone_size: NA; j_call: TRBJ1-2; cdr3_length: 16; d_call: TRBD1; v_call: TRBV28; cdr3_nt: TGTGCCAGCAGACCCACGGGACAGGGTTTTAGGTATGGCTACACCTTC; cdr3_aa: CASRPTGQGFRYGYTF
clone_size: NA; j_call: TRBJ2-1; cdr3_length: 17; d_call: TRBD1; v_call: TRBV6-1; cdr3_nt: TGTGCCAGCAGGGACCCCGGGACAGGGAGCTCCTACAATGAGCAGTTCTTC; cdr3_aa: CASRDPGTGSSYNEQFF
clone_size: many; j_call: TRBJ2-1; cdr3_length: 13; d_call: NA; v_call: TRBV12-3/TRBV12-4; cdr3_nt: TGTGCCAGCAGTCGCGGTTACAGGGATAGGGAGTTCTTC; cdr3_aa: CASSRGYRDREFF
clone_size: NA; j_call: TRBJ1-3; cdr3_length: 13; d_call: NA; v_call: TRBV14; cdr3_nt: TGTGCCAGCAGCTTCGGACTTGGAAACACCATATATTTT; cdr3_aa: CASSFGLGNTIYF
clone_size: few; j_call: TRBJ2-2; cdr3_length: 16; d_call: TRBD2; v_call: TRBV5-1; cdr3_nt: TGCGCCAGCAGCTTGGCCACTAGCGCAGACACCGGGGAGCTGTTTTTT; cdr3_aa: CASSLATSADTGELFF
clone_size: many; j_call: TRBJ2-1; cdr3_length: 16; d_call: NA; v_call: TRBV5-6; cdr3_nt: TGTGCCAGCAGTTACTCCCAGGTCCTCCCCGGCCATGAGCAGTTCTTC; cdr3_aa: CASSYSQVLPGHEQFF
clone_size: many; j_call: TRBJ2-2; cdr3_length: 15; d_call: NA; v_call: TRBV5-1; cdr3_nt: TGCGCCAGCAGCCCGGGGGCCGCGAACACCGGGGAGCTGTTTTTT; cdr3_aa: CASSPGAANTGELFF
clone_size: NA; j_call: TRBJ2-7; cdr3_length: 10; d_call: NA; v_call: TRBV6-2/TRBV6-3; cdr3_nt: TGTGCCGGCAGGGGCTACGAGCAGTACTTC; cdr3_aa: CAGRGYEQYF
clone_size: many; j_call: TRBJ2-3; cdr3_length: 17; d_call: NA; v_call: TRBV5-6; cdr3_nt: TGTGCCAGCAGCTTGCTACTTGGATTTGGGGGCACAGATACGCAGTATTTT; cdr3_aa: CASSLLLGFGGTDTQYF
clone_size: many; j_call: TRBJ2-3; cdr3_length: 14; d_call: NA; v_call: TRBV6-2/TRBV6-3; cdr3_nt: TGTGCCAGCAGTTACTCGGGAGCGGGAGATACGCAGTATTTT; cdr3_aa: CASSYSGAGDTQYF
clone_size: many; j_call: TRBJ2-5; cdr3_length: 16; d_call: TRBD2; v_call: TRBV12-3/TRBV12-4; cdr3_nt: TGTGCCAGCAGTTACGGCATTAGCGGGATCCAAGAGACCCAGTACTTC; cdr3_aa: CASSYGISGIQETQYF
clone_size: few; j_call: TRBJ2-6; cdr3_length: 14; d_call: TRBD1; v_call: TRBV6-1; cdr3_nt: TGTGCCGGGACAGGGGGCGCTGGGGCCAACGTCCTGACTTTC; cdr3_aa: CAGTGGAGANVLTF
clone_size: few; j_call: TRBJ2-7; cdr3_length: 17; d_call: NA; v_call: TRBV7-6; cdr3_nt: TGTGCCAGCAGCTTACCCCACCCGGGTAACAGCTCCTACGAGCAGTACTTC; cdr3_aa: CASSLPHPGNSSYEQYF
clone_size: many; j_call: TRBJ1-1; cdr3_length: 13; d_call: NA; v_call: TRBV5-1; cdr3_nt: TGCGCCAGCAGCTCGGAGTCCAGCCATGAAGCTTTCTTT; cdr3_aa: CASSSESSHEAFF
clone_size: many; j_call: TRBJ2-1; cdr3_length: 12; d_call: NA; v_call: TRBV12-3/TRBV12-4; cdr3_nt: TGTGCCAGCAGTCCGGCGTACAATGAGCAGTTCTTC; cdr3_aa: CASSPAYNEQFF
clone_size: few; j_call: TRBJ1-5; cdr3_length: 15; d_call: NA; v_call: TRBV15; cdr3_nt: TGTGCCACCAGCAGAGTCGGAGGTAGCAATCAGCCCCAGCATTTT; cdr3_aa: CATSRVGGSNQPQHF
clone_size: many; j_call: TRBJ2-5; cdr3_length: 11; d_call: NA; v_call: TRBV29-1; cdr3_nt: TGCACTCTCCGATACCAAGAGACCCAGTACTTC; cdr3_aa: CTLRYQETQYF